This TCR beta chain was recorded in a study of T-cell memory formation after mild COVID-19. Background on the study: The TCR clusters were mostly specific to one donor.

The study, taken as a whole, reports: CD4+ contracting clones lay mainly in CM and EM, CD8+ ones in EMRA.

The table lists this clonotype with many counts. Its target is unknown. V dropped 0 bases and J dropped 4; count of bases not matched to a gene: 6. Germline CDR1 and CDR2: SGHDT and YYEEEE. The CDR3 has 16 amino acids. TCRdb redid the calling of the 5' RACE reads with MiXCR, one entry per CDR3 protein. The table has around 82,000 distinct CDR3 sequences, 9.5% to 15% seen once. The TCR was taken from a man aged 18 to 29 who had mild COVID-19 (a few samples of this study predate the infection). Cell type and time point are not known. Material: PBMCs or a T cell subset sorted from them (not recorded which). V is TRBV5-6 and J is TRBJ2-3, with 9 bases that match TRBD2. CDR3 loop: CASSLAVAGVSDTQYF. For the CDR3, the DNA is TGTGCCAGCAGCTTGGCGGTAGCGGGGGTGTCAGATACGCAGTATTTT.